This T cell receptor beta chain is from a study of T cells in Graves' hyperthyroidism and ophthalmopathy (dated by TCRdb to between 2018 and 2021). For the study in its entirety: Peripheral blood was collected at initial diagnosis, before any treatment. To identify TCR V-J signatures that set the groups apart, the researchers used a discovery cohort of about a hundred patients, made up of roughly 40 with Graves' ophthalmopathy and around 58 with stable Graves' hyperthyroidism. Prospective prediction of ophthalmopathy was tested in an independent validation cohort consisting of 18 hyperthyroidism patients and approximately 16 patients who later progressed to ophthalmopathy. For training and testing, the roughly 100 patients in the discovery cohort were randomly divided in a 7:3 ratio. Thyroid tissue and blood T-cell repertoires from six Graves' hyperthyroidism patients were also compared in the study. After blood sampling, hyperthyroidism patients were treated with methimazole at a starting dose of 30 mg daily, and ophthalmopathy patients were treated with high-dose intravenous methylprednisolone. The paper reports TCR Vbeta CDR3 sequencing of roughly 140 peripheral blood samples: approximately 43 ophthalmopathy, under 80 hyperthyroidism and 17 progressor patients. The paper's findings and limits, for the study overall: Ophthalmopathy was separated from stable hyperthyroidism by a 13 V-J signature model, with about 88% sensitivity and around 81% specificity obtained in cross-validation and 80%/75% obtained in testing. Most expanded thyroid clonotypes (frequency above 0.001) were also found in blood, which suggests that blood repertoires may mirror thyroid immune responses. During validation, the model predicted progression to ophthalmopathy a median of around 6 months ahead of onset, with more than 60% sensitivity and about 72% specificity. No statistical method was used to set the sample size in advance, and investigators knew the group allocation.

The CDR3 has 14 amino acids, counting the end cysteine and phenylalanine. Of all the DNA, just the CDR3 is kept, 42 bases in frame from base 1. The germline V gene sets CDR1 to MNHEY and CDR2 to SVGEGT. Between the V and J ends, shortened by 4 bases and 2 bases respectively, the junction contains 11 bases. The hyperthyroidism patients were between 18 and 65 years old and newly diagnosed, with a disease duration of less than 2 months. Patients with uncontrolled infections, other autoimmune diseases, pregnancy or lactation were excluded. Diagnoses were based on clinical symptoms, serum thyroxine and TRAb, thyroid ultrasound and orbital computed tomography. Blood from progressor patients was drawn when they were first diagnosed with hyperthyroidism, before any ophthalmopathy symptoms appeared. PBMCs were separated from 10 ml of fresh peripheral blood using Ficoll-Paque density gradient centrifugation. Progressor patients were first diagnosed with Graves' hyperthyroidism and then developed ophthalmopathy during follow-up. Total RNA was extracted with Trizol reagent, and quality was checked on an Agilent 2100 Bioanalyzer.

This clonotype appeared many times. Its cognate antigen has yet to be identified. Base-call qualities are not available, and no considerably larger clone is one nucleotide away. The TCR beta CDR3 regions were amplified from the RNA transcripts. The TCR CDR3 was subjected to a first round of RT-PCR using the HTBI primer set and the Qiagen OneStep RT-PCR kit. The libraries were constructed in a second round of multiplex PCR and then size-selected and purified. Sequencing of the libraries was done on an Illumina HiSeq2000 using paired-end 100 bp reads. In the original analysis: SOAPnuke was used to process the raw data, throwing out any read that contained adapters or uncalled bases, had a mean Phred below 15, or lacked an exact constant-primer or identifier match. High-quality paired reads were merged using COPE v1.2.5, and each unique nucleotide sequence was defined as a clonotype. Clonotypes were aligned to IMGT TRBV, TRBD and TRBJ reference segments using MiTCR v1.1. Only V-J combinations with frequency above 0.0001, covering about 99% of repertoires, were analysed. The TCS score was defined as F50 (clonal expansion) divided by E x V (chaos), with BLOSUM62-based TCRdist calculated between CDR3 peptides within each V-J. Welch's t-statistics and random forest reduced 514 V-J features to roughly 13, which were used in a naive Bayes classifier (R e1071). Starting from the raw public reads, TCRdb applied fastp trimming at Q25, assembled clones with MiXCR and retained in-frame beta chains. Merged by CDR3 protein, the rows form single entries marked with the most common genes and DNA. These V and J calls derive from TCRdb rather than the authors' analysis. The sample records about 300,000 distinct CDR3 sequences, about 14% of which are singletons. The top ten constitute almost 8% of the sample.

Input material: blood. This TCR was sampled from a woman in her twenties or thirties with Graves' hyperthyroidism that later progressed to Graves' ophthalmopathy. The V and J segments used are TRBV6-2 or TRBV6-3 and TRBJ2-5; D gene: possibly TRBD2, on 5 matching bases. The DNA sequence reads TGTGCCAGCAGTTGGACTGCTATTCAAGAGACCCAGTACTTC. This sequence encodes CASSWTAIQETQYF.